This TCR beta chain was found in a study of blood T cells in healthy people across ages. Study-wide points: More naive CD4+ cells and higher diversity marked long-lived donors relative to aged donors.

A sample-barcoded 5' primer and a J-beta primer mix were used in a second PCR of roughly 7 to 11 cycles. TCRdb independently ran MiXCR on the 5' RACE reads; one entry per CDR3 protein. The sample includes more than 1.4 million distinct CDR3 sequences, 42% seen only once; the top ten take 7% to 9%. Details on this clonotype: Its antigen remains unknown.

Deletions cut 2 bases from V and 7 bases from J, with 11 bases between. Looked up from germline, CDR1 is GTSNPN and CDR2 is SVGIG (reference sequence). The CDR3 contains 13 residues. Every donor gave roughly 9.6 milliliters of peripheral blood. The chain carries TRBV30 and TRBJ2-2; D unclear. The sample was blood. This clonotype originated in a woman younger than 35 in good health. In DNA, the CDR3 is TGTGCCTGGAGTCCCCAGGTAGTCGGGGAGCTGTTTTTT. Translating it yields CAWSPQVVGELFF.